A single sample gave rise to the 30 T cell receptor beta chains below, sequenced in a study of control samples from healthy donors and cancer patients. Using immunoSEQ multiplex PCR, the repertoire was profiled, and TCRdb retains in-frame clones only, with some absent. Of about 130,000 clones listed, about nine tenths are singletons. Material for sequencing was blood. These receptors were obtained from a man aged 18 to 30 in good health.

This clone was picked up one time. The chain links TRBV5-6 to TRBJ1-6; tentatively, D is TRBD1 (6 bases). Germline V gives CDR1 SGHDT, CDR2 YYEEEE. Between the trimmed V and J ends, which lost 4 bases and 6 bases, there was a span of 20 bases. The CDR3 contains 17 residues. CDR3 loop: CASSELTGYSGNSPLHF. CDR3 in DNA: TGTGCCAGCAGCGAGCTAACAGGGTACTCCGGTAATTCACCCCTCCACTTT.

The genes are TRBV6-2 or TRBV6-3 and TRBJ1-5; TRBD1 might be the D (5 bases). Germline CDR1 reads MNHEY; CDR2 reads SVGEGT. The CDR3 is 15 amino acids. Trimming shortened V by 2 bases and J by 5 bases, and 13 bases separated the two germline ends. CDR3 in DNA: TGTGCCAGCAGTTACGATCCCCGGGGGTATCAGCCCCAGCATTTT. It translates to CASSYDPRGYQPQHF.

This chain links TRBV14 with TRBJ1-6; D gene unclear. Trimming cost V 3 bases and J 5 bases, with 8 bases left between them. In germline, CDR1 is SGHDN, CDR2 FVKESK. The CDR3 totals 14 residues. CDR3 nucleotides: TGTGCCAGCAGCCAGAGGGTGGATAATTCACCCCTCCACTTT. Translating it yields CASSQRVDNSPLHF.

This sequence joins TRBV4-1 and TRBJ1-3; D gene ambiguous. The CDR3 loop spans 15 amino acids. Germline values: CDR1 MGHRA, CDR2 YSYEKL. Deletions cut 0 bases from V and 5 bases from J, with 11 bases between. The CDR3 here is CASSQEPGNRNTIYF. CDR3 nucleotides: TGCGCCAGCAGCCAAGAACCCGGGAACCGAAACACCATATATTTT.

This sequence joins TRBV12-3 or TRBV12-4 and TRBJ2-7, with TRBD1 matching 8 bases. The J segment lost 6 bases and the V segment lost 6 bases, leaving 7 bases of the junction unmatched. The CDR3 spans 13 residues. CDR3 DNA: TGTGCCAGCAGGCCGACTACAGGGGGCGAGCAGTACTTC. It specifies CASRPTTGGEQYF.

The chain is built from TRBV11-2 and TRBJ2-5; maybe TRBD2 (5 bases). V was clipped by 6 bases and J by 5 bases, with 16 bases between them. This CDR3 is 14 amino acids long. Germline V gene sequence: CDR1 SGHAT, CDR2 FQNNGV. For the CDR3, the DNA is TGTGCCAGCAGTCTAGCCGTCGAAAGGGAGACCCAGTACTTC. Its translation is CASSLAVERETQYF. Full variable domain (outside the CDR3, taken from reference TRBV11-2 and TRBJ2-5): EAGVAQSPRYKIIEKRQSVAFWCNPISGHATLYWYQQILGQGPKLLIQFQNNGVVDDSQLPKDRFSAERLKGVDSTLKIQPAKLEDSAVYLCASSLAVERETQYFGPGTRLLVL.

This clone was seen just once. This chain connects TRBV9 to TRBJ1-6; maybe TRBD1 (6 bases). The ends were cut back, 3 bases at V and 8 bases at J, with 12 bases in the middle. The CDR3 extends over 14 amino acids. Per the germline V gene, CDR1 is SGDLS and CDR2 is YYNGEE. The chain's CDR3 is CASSAQGSDSPLHF. DNA of the CDR3: TGTGCCAGCAGCGCCCAGGGGTCGGATTCACCCCTCCACTTT.

The chain joins TRBV3-1 (or the pseudogene TRBV3-2) to TRBJ2-7; 9 nucleotides align to TRBD1. The CDR3 length is 15 residues. Germline trimming cut 1 base from V and 2 bases from J; bases unmatched to any gene: 3. Germline CDR1 is LGHDT and CDR2 is YNNKEL (reference sequence). CDR3 bases: TGTGCCAGCAGCCAAGCCCGGACAGGGGCCTACGAGCAGTACTTC. This sequence encodes CASSQARTGAYEQYF.

The rearrangement joins TRBV4-1 to TRBJ2-5; 7 nucleotides agree with TRBD1. V shed 0 bases and J 5 bases; nucleotides not matched to a gene: 6. The V gene's germline CDR1 is MGHRA and CDR2 YSYEKL. This CDR3 has 15 amino acids. The CDR3 bases are TGCGCCAGCAGCCAAGAACCCAGCAGGGGGGAGACCCAGTACTTC. Translating gives CASSQEPSRGETQYF.

In this sample, this clone turned up a few times. The chain employs TRBV9 and TRBJ2-5; D unclear. CDR1 is SGDLS and CDR2 is YYNGEE in the germline V gene. The V end was cut by 0 bases, the J end by 2 bases, with 8 bases between. This CDR3 has 14 residues. CDR3 sequence (DNA): TGTGCCAGCAGCGTAGGCTTTAGACAAGAGACCCAGTACTTC. It is translated as CASSVGFRQETQYF.

The rearrangement uses TRBV6-7 and TRBJ2-7; D unresolved. TRBV6-7 falls under the ORF class, with uncertain function. V lost 0 bases and J 4 bases, leaving 4 bases between the germline ends. The CDR3 covers 12 residues. For the CDR3, the DNA is TGTGCCAGCAGTTACTCTAATTACGAGCAGTACGTC. Protein sequence: CASSYSNYEQYV.

The chain joins TRBV27 to TRBJ1-1; 7 bases match TRBD1. With 9 bases clipped from V and 6 bases from J, the junction kept 10 bases outside the gene matches. The CDR3 is 13 amino acids. CDR1 is MNHEY and CDR2 is SMNVEV in the germline V gene (reference sequence). CDR3 coding DNA: TGTGCCAGTAAAAGGGGGCGCGTCTCTGAAGCTTTCTTT. Residues: CASKRGRVSEAFF.

This clone was seen once. This chain connects TRBV7-3 to TRBJ2-1; 9 bases agree with TRBD1. The CDR3 contains 17 residues. Germline loops: CDR1 SGHTA, CDR2 FQGTGA. V lost 5 bases and J lost 1; bases outside the gene matches: 9. Written as DNA, the CDR3 is TGTGCCAGCAGCAAAGGGGGACAGGGACTGTCCTACAATGAGCAGTTCTTC. It specifies CASSKGGQGLSYNEQFF.

V gene TRBV18 combines with J gene TRBJ2-1; 8 nucleotides align to TRBD2. V was pared by 3 bases and J by 9 bases, with 10 bases of the junction left unmatched. Germline assignment: CDR1 KGHSH and CDR2 LQKENI. The CDR3 runs to 15 residues. CDR3 DNA sequence: TGTGCCAGCTCACCCACGGGACTAGAATTCGGTGAGCAGTTCTTC. Encoded protein: CASSPTGLEFGEQFF.

The genes are TRBV27 and TRBJ1-5, with a weak D call TRBD1 (6 bases). CDR3 size: 15 residues. The V gene's germline CDR1 is MNHEY and CDR2 SMNVEV (reference sequence). Trimming cost V 5 bases and J 2 bases, with 13 bases left between them. In DNA, the CDR3 is TGTGCCAGCAGTCTTACAGGGACCGGCAATCAGCCCCAGCATTTT. This translates into CASSLTGTGNQPQHF.

The chain has TRBV19 and TRBJ2-3, with 7 bases aligning to TRBD2. V shed 5 bases, J shed 1 base, and the junction held 6 bases outside the gene matches. The CDR3 has 15 residues. Germline-derived CDR1 and CDR2 are LNHDA and SQIVND (reference sequence). The CDR3 bases are TGTGCCAGTAGTCCCGGGGACTACCGCACAGATACGCAGTATTTT. Amino acids: CASSPGDYRTDTQYF. Drawing the rest from reference TRBV19 and TRBJ2-3, the complete variable domain is DGGITQSPKYLFRKEGQNVTLSCEQNLNHDAMYWYRQDPGQGLRLIYYSQIVNDFQKGDIAEGYSVSREKKESFPLTVTSAQKNPTAFYLCASSPGDYRTDTQYFGPGTRLTVL.

V usage is TRBV20-1 and J usage is TRBJ1-1; D is unresolved. Germline lookup yields CDR1 DFQATT and CDR2 SNEGSKA (reference sequence). V lost 7 bases and J 1 base, leaving 7 bases between the germline ends. The CDR3 covers 11 residues. The DNA of the CDR3 is TGCAGTGGACCCGAGAACACTGAAGCTTTCTTT. This gives the protein CSGPENTEAFF.

The chain links TRBV2 to TRBJ2-1; a possible D gene is TRBD2 (5 bases). Germline V gene data show CDR1 as SNHLY and CDR2 as FYNNEI. With 6 bases removed from V and 1 base from J, the gap between germline ends came to 13 bases. The CDR3 sequence is 15 residues long. The CDR3 protein is CASRPVAGSYNEQFF. In nucleotides, the CDR3 is TGTGCCAGCAGACCCGTCGCGGGTTCCTACAATGAGCAGTTCTTC.

The chain links TRBV7-9 to TRBJ2-1; D gene unclear. V lost 5 bases to trimming and J lost 2 bases, with 16 bases between them. There are 16 residues in the CDR3. The germline V gene encodes CDR1 SEHNR and CDR2 FQNEAQ (reference sequence). The CDR3 loop is CASSLSPNPPYNEQFF. DNA for the CDR3: TGTGCCAGCAGCCTGTCTCCTAACCCTCCCTACAATGAGCAGTTCTTC.

The chain couples TRBV5-8 to TRBJ2-7; TRBD1 matches 11 bases. Trimming took 4 bases from V and 2 from J; bases not matched to a gene: 5. The CDR3 is 15 residues long. Germline assignment: CDR1 SGHTS and CDR2 YDEGEE. In DNA, the CDR3 is TGTGCCAGCAGCAGGGGGACAGGGGGTACCTACGAGCAGTACTTC. Its protein is CASSRGTGGTYEQYF.

The chain employs TRBV12-5 and TRBJ2-7; perhaps TRBD1 as D (5 bases). V lost 5 bases, J lost 0 bases, and 11 bases lay in between. This CDR3 has 14 amino acids. Per germline, CDR1 LGHNT and CDR2 FRNRAP. CDR3 bases: TGTGCTAGTGGTCGTCAGGGAAGCTCCTACGAGCAGTACGTC. Translated: CASGRQGSSYEQYV.

The chain uses TRBV10-1 and TRBJ1-4; D gene unclear. The CDR3 runs 13 residues. V was clipped by 4 bases and J by 4 bases, with 7 bases between them. CDR1 and CDR2 (germline): WNHNN, SYGVQD (reference sequence). DNA for the CDR3: TGCGCCAGCAGTGGTAGTCTTAATGAAAAACTGTTTTTT. Its protein product is CASSGSLNEKLFF.

This chain connects TRBV27 to TRBJ2-5; D is perhaps TRBD1 (6 bases). CDR1 is MNHEY and CDR2 is SMNVEV in the germline V gene (reference sequence). Trimming took 6 bases from V and 5 from J, leaving 19 bases between them. This CDR3 is built from 15 residues. CDR3 residues: CASRPQQGFHETQYF. CDR3 sequence (DNA): TGTGCCAGCAGGCCGCAACAGGGCTTCCACGAGACCCAGTACTTC.

The chain combines TRBV6-5 with TRBJ1-3, with 7 bases matching TRBD1. V gave up 7 bases and J gave up 2 bases; unmatched junction bases: 5. This CDR3 is 14 amino acids long. CDR1 and CDR2 from the germline V gene are MNHEY and SVGAGI. This CDR3 reads CASIRQGTGNTIYF. The CDR3 DNA follows: TGTGCCAGCATAAGACAGGGAACTGGAAACACCATATATTTT.

This clone came up once. The chain is built from TRBV6-6 and TRBJ1-2, with 7 bases identical to TRBD1. The V gene's germline CDR1 is MNHNY and CDR2 SVGAGI (reference sequence). This CDR3 region has 13 residues. Trimming cost V 2 bases and J 7 bases; bases outside gene matches: 4. The CDR3, as DNA: TGTGCCAGCAGTTACGACCAGGGGGGTGGCTACACCTTC. Encoded protein: CASSYDQGGGYTF.

The chain recombines TRBV19 with TRBJ2-5, with TRBD1 identical over 7 bases. The CDR3 runs to 15 residues. CDR1 and CDR2 (germline): LNHDA, SQIVND (reference sequence). Trimming at V came to 4 bases and at J to 1 base, leaving 6 bases not matched to a gene. DNA of the CDR3: TGTGCCAGTAGTAACACAGGGGACCTCCAAGAGACCCAGTACTTC. This sequence encodes CASSNTGDLQETQYF.

The chain carries TRBV27 and TRBJ1-5; no firm D call. Per the germline V gene, CDR1 is MNHEY and CDR2 is SMNVEV (reference sequence). The CDR3 has 14 amino acids. V lost 3 bases and J 3 bases, leaving 9 bases between the germline ends. CDR3 sequence reads: CASSLKGFNQPQHF. The DNA for the CDR3 is TGTGCCAGCAGTTTGAAGGGATTCAATCAGCCCCAGCATTTT.

V usage is TRBV4-1 and J usage is TRBJ2-7; 7 nucleotides match TRBD1. The CDR3 loop spans 15 amino acids. Germline loops: CDR1 MGHRA, CDR2 YSYEKL. V dropped 4 bases and J dropped 0; count of bases not matched to a gene: 6. CDR3 loop: CASSLRTGNSYEQYF. The CDR3 DNA is TGCGCCAGCAGCCTAAGGACAGGCAACTCCTACGAGCAGTACTTC.

This clone was counted only a few times. The chain joins TRBV19 to TRBJ1-4; a possible D gene is TRBD1 (5 bases). CDR3 length: 17 amino acids. Trimming stripped 0 bases from V and 7 bases from J, with 18 bases between. Germline V gives CDR1 LNHDA, CDR2 SQIVND (reference sequence). The CDR3 sequence: CASSIEGRRDPVEKLFF. The CDR3 DNA sequence: TGTGCCAGTAGTATAGAAGGGCGCCGGGACCCCGTTGAAAAACTGTTTTTT.

V usage is TRBV7-2 and J usage is TRBJ2-3, with D unclear. From germline, CDR1 is SGHTA and CDR2 FQGNSA. The CDR3 sequence is 12 residues long. Trimming removed 4 bases at V and 5 bases at J, with 7 bases between. This CDR3 reads CASSSGGDTQYF. The CDR3, as DNA: TGTGCCAGCAGCTCCGGCGGAGATACGCAGTATTTT.